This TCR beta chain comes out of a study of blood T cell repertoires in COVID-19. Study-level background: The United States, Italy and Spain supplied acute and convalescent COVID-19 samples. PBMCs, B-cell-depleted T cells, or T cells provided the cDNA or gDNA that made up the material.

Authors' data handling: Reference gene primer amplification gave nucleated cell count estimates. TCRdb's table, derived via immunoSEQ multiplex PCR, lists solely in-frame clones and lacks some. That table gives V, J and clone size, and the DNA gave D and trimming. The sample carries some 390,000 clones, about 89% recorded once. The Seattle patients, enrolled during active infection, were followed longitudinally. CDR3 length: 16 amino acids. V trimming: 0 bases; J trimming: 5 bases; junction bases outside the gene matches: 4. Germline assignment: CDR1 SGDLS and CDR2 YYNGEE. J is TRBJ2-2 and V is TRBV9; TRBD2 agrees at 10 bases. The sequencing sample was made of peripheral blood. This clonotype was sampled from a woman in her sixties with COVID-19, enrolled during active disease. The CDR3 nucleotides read TGTGCCAGCAGCGTAGTGCGAGCGGGGGGGACCGGGGAGCTGTTTTTT. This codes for CASSVVRAGGTGELFF.